The 3 T cell receptor beta chains listed next were all sequenced from one sample in a study of early T cells in non-severe SARS-CoV-2 infection. Each CDR3 protein gets one entry after TCRdb re-called the 5' RACE reads with MiXCR. The table has under 70,000 distinct CDR3 sequences, around 4.6% seen once. Specimen: whole blood. The receptors were sampled from an adult who was a healthcare worker with PCR-confirmed SARS-CoV-2 infection or an uninfected control (not recorded which).

Only a few counts were recorded for this clonotype. The rearrangement links TRBV4-2 to TRBJ2-7; 8 nucleotides agree with TRBD2. V trimming: 4 bases; J trimming: 0 bases; junction bases outside the gene matches: 5. The CDR3 is made up of 15 amino acids. Germline CDR1 reads LGHNA; CDR2 reads YNFKEQ. In nucleotides, the CDR3 is TGTGCCAGCAGCCGTAGCGGGACCCTCTCCTACGAGCAGTACTTC. It translates to CASSRSGTLSYEQYF.

This clonotype occurred many times. The V call is TRBV29-1, the J call TRBJ1-5; tentatively, D is TRBD1 (5 bases). Germline CDR1 reads SQVTM; CDR2 reads ANQGSEA. CDR3 size: 14 residues. With 5 bases removed from V and 3 bases from J, the gap between germline ends came to 14 bases. CDR3 amino acids: CSVTIGGDNQPQHF. Written as DNA, the CDR3 is TGCAGCGTTACCATTGGGGGTGACAATCAGCCCCAGCATTTT.

This clonotype has a handful of counts. J is TRBJ1-4 and V is TRBV7-9; D is undetermined. This CDR3 has 14 residues. Trimming removed 2 bases from V and 2 bases from J, with 6 bases in between. Germline-derived CDR1 and CDR2 are SEHNR and FQNEAQ (reference sequence). CDR3 sequence reads: CASSLSQTNEKLFF. CDR3 DNA: TGTGCCAGCAGCTTAAGTCAGACTAATGAAAAACTGTTTTTT.